The subject of this entry is one TCR beta chain. These data are taken from a study of blood T cell repertoires in COVID-19. Some clones are missing from TCRdb's copy, which holds only in-frame ones; the method was immunoSEQ multiplex PCR. The top ten clones hold 1.3% of a sample with approximately 200,000 clones, about four fifths of them seen once. The CDR3 spans 14 residues. Germline V gives CDR1 MGHDK, CDR2 SYGVNS. Trimming left V 2 bases short and J 8 bases short, with 13 bases between. The chain joins TRBV25-1 to TRBJ2-1; weak D call: TRBD1 (6 bases). This TCR was recovered from a woman aged 40 to 50 with acute COVID-19. Source material: PBMCs or T cells enriched from blood (not recorded which). The CDR3 spells CASSEKDSRDEQFF. DNA of the CDR3: TGTGCCAGCAGTGAAAAGGACAGTCGGGATGAGCAGTTCTTC.